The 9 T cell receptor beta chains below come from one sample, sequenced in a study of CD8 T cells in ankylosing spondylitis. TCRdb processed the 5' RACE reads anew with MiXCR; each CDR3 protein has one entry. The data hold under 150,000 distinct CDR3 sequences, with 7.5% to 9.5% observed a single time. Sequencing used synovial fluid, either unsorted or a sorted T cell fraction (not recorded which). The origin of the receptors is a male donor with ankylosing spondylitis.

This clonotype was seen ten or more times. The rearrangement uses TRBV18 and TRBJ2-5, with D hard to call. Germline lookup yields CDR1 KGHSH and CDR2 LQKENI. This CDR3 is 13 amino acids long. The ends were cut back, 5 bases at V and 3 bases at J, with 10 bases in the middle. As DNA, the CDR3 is TGTGCCAGCTCAGTCATTGAGGAAGAGACCCAGTACTTC. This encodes CASSVIEEETQYF.

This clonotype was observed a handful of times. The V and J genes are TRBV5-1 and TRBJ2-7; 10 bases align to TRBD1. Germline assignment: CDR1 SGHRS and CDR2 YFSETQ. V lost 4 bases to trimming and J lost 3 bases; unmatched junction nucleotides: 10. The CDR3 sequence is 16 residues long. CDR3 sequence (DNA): TGCGCCAGCAGCCTGACGGGGACAGGGGCTTTCTACGAGCAGTACTTC. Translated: CASSLTGTGAFYEQYF.

CDR3 DNA: TGTGCCAGCAGTTTGAAGGGGGTAGCTGAAAAACTGTTTTTT. Amino acid sequence: CASSLKGVAEKLFF. J is TRBJ1-4 and V is TRBV12-3 or TRBV12-4, with a tentative D call TRBD1 (6 bases). CDR3 size: 14 residues. Trimming removed 3 bases at V and 7 bases at J, with 12 bases between.

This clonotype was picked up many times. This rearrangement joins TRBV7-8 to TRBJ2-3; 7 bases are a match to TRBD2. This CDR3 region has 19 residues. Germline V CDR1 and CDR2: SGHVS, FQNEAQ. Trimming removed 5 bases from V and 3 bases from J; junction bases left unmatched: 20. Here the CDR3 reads CASSTMGLMGGVRTDTQYF. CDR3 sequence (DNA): TGTGCCAGCAGCACCATGGGGCTAATGGGGGGGGTAAGAACAGATACGCAGTATTTT.

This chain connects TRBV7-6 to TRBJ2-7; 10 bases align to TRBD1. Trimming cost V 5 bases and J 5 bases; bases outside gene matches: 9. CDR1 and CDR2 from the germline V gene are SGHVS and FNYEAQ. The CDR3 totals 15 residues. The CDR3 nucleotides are TGTGCCAGCAGCCCCGCCCCGGGACAGGGGAACGAGCAGTACTTC. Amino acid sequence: CASSPAPGQGNEQYF.

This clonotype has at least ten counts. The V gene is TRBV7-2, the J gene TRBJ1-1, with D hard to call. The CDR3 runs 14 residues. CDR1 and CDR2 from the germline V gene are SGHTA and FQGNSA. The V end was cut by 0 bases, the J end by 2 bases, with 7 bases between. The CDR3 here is CASSLALLNTEAFF. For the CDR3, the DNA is TGTGCCAGCAGCTTAGCGCTCCTCAACACTGAAGCTTTCTTT. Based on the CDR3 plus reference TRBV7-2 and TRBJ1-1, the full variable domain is GAGVSQSPSNKVTEKGKDVELRCDPISGHTALYWYRQSLGQGLEFLIYFQGNSAPDKSGLPSDRFSAERTGGSVSTLTIQRTQQEDSAVYLCASSLALLNTEAFFGQGTRLTVV.

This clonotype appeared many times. The CDR3 DNA sequence: TGTGCCATCAGTCGGACTCGGGATACGCAGTATTTT. Residues: CAISRTRDTQYF. V usage is TRBV10-3 and J usage is TRBJ2-3; perhaps TRBD2 as D (5 bases). CDR3 size: 12 residues. Trimming cost V 5 bases and J 6 bases, with 9 bases left between them. From germline, CDR1 is ENHRY and CDR2 SYGVKD.

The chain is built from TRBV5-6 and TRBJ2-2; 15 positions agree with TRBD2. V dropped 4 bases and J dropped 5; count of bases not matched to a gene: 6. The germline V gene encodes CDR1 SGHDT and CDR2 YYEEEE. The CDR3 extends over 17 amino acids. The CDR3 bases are TGTGCCAGCAGCCCGGGACTAGCGGGAGGTGTTACCGGGGAGCTGTTTTTT. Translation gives CASSPGLAGGVTGELFF.

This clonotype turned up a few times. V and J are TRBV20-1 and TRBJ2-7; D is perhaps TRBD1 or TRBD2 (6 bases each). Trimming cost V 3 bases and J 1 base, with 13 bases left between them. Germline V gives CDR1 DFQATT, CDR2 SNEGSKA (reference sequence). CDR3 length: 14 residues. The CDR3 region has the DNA TGCAGTGCTAGGGGGGGCGGACGGTCCTACGAGCAGTACTTC. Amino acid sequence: CSARGGGRSYEQYF.